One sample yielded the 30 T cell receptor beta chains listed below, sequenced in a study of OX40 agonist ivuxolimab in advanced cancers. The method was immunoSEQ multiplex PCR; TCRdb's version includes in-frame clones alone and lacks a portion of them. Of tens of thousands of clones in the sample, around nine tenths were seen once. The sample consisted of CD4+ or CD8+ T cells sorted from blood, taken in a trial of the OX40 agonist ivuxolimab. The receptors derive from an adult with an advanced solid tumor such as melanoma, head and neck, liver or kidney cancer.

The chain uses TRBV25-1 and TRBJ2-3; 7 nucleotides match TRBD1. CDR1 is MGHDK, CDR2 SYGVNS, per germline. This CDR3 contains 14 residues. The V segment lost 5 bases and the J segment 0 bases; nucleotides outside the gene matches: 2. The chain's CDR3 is CASSRTGSTDTQYF. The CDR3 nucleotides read TGTGCCAGCAGTAGGACAGGTAGCACAGATACGCAGTATTTT.

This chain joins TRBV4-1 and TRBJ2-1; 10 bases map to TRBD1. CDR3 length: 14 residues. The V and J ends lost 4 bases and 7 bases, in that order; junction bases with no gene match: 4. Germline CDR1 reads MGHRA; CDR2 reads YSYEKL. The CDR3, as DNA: TGCGCCAGCAGCCGGGGGACAGGGGATAATGAGCAGTTCTTC. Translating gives CASSRGTGDNEQFF.

The CDR3 reads CASGKTSGGANEQFF. CDR3 nucleotide sequence: TGTGCCAGCGGCAAGACTAGCGGGGGGGCGAATGAGCAGTTCTTC. V gene TRBV7-9 combines with J gene TRBJ2-1; 14 positions agree with TRBD2. The CDR3 extends over 15 amino acids. Trimming removed 8 bases from V and 7 bases from J; junction bases left unmatched: 7. In germline, CDR1 is SEHNR, CDR2 FQNEAQ (reference sequence).

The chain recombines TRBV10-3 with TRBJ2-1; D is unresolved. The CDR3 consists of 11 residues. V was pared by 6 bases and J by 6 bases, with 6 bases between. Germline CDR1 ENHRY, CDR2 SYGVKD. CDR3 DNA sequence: TGTGCCATCAGAGTCGGCAATGAGCAGTTCTTC. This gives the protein CAIRVGNEQFF.

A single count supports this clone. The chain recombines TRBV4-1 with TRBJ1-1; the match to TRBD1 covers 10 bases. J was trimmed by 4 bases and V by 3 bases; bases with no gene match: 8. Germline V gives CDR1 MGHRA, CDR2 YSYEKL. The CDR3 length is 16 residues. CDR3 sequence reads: CASSHGSTGGRTEAFF. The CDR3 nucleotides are TGCGCCAGCAGCCACGGTTCGACAGGGGGCCGCACTGAAGCTTTCTTT.

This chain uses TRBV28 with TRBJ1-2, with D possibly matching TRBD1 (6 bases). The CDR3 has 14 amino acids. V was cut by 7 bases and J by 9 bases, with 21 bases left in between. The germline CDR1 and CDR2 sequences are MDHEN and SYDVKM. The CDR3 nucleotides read TGTGCCAGCACCTTGGGGGCTCCTGTGAAAAGCTACACCTTC. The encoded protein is CASTLGAPVKSYTF.

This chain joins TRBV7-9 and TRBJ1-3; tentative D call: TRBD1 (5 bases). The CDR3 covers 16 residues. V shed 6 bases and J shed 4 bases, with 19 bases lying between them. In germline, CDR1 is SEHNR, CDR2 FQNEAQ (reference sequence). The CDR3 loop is CASSSNGRGSGNTIYF. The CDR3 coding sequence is TGTGCCAGCAGTTCGAACGGGCGGGGGTCAGGAAACACCATATATTTT.

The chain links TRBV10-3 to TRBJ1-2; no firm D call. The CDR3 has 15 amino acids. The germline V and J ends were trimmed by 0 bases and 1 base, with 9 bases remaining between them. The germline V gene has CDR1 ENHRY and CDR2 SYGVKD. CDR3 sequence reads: CAISESSRSNYGYTF. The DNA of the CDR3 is TGTGCCATCAGTGAGTCTTCCAGGAGTAACTATGGCTACACCTTC.

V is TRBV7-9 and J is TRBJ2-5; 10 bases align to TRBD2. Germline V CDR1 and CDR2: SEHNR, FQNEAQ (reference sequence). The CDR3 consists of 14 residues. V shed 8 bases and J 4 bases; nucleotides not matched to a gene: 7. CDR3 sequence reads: CASRGTSVRETQYF. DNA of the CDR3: TGTGCCAGCCGAGGGACTAGCGTAAGAGAGACCCAGTACTTC.

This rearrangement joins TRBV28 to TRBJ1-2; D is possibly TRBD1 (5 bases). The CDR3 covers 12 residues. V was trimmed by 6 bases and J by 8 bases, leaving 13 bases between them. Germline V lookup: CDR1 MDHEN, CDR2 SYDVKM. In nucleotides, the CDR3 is TGTGCCAGCAGCTTGGGAGGGGACGGCTACACCTTC. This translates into CASSLGGDGYTF.

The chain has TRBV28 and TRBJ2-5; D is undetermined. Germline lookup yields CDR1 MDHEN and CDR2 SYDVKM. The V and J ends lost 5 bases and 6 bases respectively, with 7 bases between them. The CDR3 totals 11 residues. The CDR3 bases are TGTGCCAGCAGTCTCATGAAGACCCAGTACTTC. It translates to CASSLMKTQYF.

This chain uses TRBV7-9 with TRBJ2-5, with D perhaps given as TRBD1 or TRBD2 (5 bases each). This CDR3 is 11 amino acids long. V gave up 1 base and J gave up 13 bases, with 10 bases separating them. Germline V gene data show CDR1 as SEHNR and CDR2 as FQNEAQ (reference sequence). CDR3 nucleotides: TGTGCCAGCAGCTTAGGTGGGGGTTTGTACTTC. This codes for CASSLGGGLYF.

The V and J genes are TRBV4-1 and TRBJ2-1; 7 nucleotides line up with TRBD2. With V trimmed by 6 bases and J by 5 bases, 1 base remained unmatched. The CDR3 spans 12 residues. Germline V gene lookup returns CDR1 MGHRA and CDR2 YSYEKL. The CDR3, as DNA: TGCGCCAGCAGGGGGGGGGACAATGAGCAGTTCTTC. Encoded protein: CASRGGDNEQFF.

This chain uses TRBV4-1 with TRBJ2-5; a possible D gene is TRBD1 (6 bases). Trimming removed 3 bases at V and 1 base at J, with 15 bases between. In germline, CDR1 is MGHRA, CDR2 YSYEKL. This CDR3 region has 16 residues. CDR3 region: CASSHLFRDTQETQYF. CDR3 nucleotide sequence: TGCGCCAGCAGCCATCTTTTCCGGGACACCCAAGAGACCCAGTACTTC.

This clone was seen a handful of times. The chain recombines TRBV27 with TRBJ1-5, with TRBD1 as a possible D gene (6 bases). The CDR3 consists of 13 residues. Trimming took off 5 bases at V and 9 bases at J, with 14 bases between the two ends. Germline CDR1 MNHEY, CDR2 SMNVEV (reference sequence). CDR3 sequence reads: CASSADSRRPQHF. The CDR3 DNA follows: TGTGCCAGCAGTGCGGACAGCAGGAGGCCCCAGCATTTT.

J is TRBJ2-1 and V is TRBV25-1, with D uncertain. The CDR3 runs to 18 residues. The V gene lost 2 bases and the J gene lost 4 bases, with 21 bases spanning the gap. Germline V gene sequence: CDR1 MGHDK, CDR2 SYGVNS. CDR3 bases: TGTGCCAGCAGTGAACAATATAACTCCAAAATACTATACAATGAGCAGTTCTTC. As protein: CASSEQYNSKILYNEQFF.

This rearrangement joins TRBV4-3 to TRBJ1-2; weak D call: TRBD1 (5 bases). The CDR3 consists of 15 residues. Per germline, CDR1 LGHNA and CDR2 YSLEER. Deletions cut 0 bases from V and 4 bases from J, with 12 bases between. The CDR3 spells CASSQDRGSPYGYTF. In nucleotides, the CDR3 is TGCGCCAGCAGCCAAGATCGGGGCTCCCCCTATGGCTACACCTTC.

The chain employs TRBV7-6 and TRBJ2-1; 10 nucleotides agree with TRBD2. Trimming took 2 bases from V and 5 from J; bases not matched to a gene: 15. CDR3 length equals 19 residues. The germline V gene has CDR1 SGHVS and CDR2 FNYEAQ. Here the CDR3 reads CASSLWALAGAGLDNEQFF. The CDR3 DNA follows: TGTGCCAGCAGCTTATGGGCGCTAGCGGGAGCGGGTCTCGACAATGAGCAGTTCTTC.

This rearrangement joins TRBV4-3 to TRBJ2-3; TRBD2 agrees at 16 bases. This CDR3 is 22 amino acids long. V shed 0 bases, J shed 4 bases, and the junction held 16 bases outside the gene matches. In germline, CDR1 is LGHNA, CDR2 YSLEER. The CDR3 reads CASSQEGVLGTSGGAFSDTQYF. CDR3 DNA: TGCGCCAGCAGCCAAGAAGGCGTTTTGGGGACTAGCGGGGGGGCTTTCTCAGATACGCAGTATTTT.

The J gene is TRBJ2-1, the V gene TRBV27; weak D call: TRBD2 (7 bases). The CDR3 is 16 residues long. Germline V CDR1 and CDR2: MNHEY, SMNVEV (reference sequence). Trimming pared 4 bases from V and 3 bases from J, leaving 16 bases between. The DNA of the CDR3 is TGTGCCAGCAGTTCTACAACAGGGAGGGGCTACAATGAGCAGTTCTTC. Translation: CASSSTTGRGYNEQFF.

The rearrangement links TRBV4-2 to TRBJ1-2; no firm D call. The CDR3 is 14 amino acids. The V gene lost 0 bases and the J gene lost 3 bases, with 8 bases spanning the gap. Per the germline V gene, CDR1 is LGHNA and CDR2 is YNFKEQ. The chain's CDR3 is CASSQDVVDYGYTF. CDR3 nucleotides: TGTGCCAGCAGCCAAGATGTAGTTGACTATGGCTACACCTTC.

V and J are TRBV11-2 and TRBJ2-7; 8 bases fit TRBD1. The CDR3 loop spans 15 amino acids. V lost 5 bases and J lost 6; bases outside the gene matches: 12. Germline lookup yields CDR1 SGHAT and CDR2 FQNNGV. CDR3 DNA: TGTGCCAGCAGCCAGTGGACAGGGTCCCCTCTCGAGCAGTACTTC. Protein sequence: CASSQWTGSPLEQYF.

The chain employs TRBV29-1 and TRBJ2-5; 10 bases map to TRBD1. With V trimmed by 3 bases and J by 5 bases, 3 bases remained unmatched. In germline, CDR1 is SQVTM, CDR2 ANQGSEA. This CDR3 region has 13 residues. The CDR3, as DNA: TGCAGCGTTGACGACAGGGGGCTGGAGACCCAGTACTTC. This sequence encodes CSVDDRGLETQYF.

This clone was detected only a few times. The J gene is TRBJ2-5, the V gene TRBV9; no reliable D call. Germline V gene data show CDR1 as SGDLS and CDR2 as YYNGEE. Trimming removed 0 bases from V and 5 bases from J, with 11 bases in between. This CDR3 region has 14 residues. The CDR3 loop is CASSVETDRETQYF. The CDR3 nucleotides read TGTGCCAGCAGCGTAGAGACCGACCGGGAGACCCAGTACTTC.

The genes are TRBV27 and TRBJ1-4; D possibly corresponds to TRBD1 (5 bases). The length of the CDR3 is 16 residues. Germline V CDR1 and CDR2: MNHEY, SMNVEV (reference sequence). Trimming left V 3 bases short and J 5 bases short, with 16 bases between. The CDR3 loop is CASSLVGPPGNEKLFF. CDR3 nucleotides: TGTGCCAGCAGTTTGGTTGGGCCCCCAGGGAATGAAAAACTGTTTTTT.

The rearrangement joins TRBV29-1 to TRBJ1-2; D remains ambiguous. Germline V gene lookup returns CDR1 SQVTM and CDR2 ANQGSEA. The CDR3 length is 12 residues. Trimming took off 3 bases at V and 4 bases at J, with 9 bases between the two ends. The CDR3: CSVEGQSYGYTF. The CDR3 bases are TGCAGCGTTGAGGGTCAGAGCTATGGCTACACCTTC.

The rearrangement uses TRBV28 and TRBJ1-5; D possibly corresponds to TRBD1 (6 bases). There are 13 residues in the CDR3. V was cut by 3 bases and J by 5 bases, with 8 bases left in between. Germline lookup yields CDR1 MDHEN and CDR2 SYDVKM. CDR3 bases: TGTGCCAGCAGTTTCCCAGGGGATCAGCCCCAGCATTTT. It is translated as CASSFPGDQPQHF. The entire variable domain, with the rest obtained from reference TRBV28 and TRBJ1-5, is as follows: DVKVTQSSRYLVKRTGEKVFLECVQDMDHENMFWYRQDPGLGLRLIYFSYDVKMKEKGDIPEGYSVSREKKERFSLILESASTNQTSMYLCASSFPGDQPQHFGDGTRLSIL.

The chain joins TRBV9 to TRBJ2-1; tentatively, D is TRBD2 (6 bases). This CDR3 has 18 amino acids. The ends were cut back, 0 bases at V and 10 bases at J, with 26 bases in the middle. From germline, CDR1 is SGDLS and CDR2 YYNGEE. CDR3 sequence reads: CASSVGGRTPAGFREQFF. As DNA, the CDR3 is TGTGCCAGCAGCGTAGGGGGGAGGACACCCGCCGGGTTTCGCGAGCAGTTCTTC.

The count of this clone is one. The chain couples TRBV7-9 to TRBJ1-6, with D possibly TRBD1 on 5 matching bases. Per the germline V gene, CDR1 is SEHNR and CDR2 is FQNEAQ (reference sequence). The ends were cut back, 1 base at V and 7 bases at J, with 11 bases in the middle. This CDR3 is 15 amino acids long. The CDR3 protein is CASSLGGRVNSPLHF. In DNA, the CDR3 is TGTGCCAGCAGCTTAGGGGGCCGGGTCAATTCACCCCTCCACTTT.

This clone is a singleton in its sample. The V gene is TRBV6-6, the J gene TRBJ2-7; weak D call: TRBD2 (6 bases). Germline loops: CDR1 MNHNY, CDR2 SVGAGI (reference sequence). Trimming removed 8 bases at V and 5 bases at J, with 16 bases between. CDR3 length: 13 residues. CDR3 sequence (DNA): TGTGCCAGCTCCCCGGGGACTGTCCACGAGCAGTACTTC. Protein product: CASSPGTVHEQYF.